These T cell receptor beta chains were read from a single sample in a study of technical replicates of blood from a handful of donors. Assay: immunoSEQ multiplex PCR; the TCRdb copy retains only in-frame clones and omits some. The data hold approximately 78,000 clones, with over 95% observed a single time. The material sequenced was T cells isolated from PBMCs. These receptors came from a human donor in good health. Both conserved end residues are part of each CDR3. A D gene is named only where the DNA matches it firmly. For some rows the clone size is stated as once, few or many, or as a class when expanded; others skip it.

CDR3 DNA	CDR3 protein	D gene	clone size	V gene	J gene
TGTGCCAGCAGGAAAGACGGGGGAGTTTGGGGCTACACCTTC	CASRKDGGVWGYTF	.	.	TRBV2	TRBJ1-2
TGCGCCAGCAGTTCCACCCCGACAGGGGGGGACGAGCAGTACTTC	CASSSTPTGGDEQYF	TRBD1	once	TRBV5-1	TRBJ2-7
TGTGCCAGCAGCCCCGGGGACAGGGAGGGACTCTTGGTCAAAAACATTCAGTACTTC	CASSPGDREGLLVKNIQYF	TRBD1	.	TRBV9	TRBJ2-4
TGTGCCAGCAGCCCAAGGGCGGGAAGCTCCTACGAGCAGTACTTC	CASSPRAGSSYEQYF	.	.	TRBV7-9	TRBJ2-7
TGTGCCAGCGGGACAGCGTCCGCGGGGGGCACTGAAGCTTTCTTT	CASGTASAGGTEAFF	TRBD1	.	TRBV27	TRBJ1-1
TGTGCCAGCAGCCGGACTAGCGGGAACACCGGGGAGCTGTTTTTT	CASSRTSGNTGELFF	TRBD2	.	TRBV9	TRBJ2-2
TGCGCCAGCAGTCCCAATCGGGTAGCGTTTGGAGCGGGCAGAACCCAGTACTTC	CASSPNRVAFGAGRTQYF	.	.	TRBV10-1	TRBJ2-5
TGTGCCAGCGGACAGGGGGCAAACACTGAAGCTTTCTTT	CASGQGANTEAFF	TRBD1	.	TRBV2	TRBJ1-1
TGTGCCAGCAGAACCACAGGGGGCGCGACTAATGAAAAACTGTTTTTT	CASRTTGGATNEKLFF	TRBD1	.	TRBV7-9	TRBJ1-4
TGTGCCAGCAGCAACGCGCAGGGCCCACGGAACACTGAAGCTTTCTTT	CASSNAQGPRNTEAFF	.	.	TRBV7-3	TRBJ1-1
TGTGCCTGGAGTGCGGGGACTAGTTCTTACAATGAGCAGTTCTTC	CAWSAGTSSYNEQFF	TRBD2	.	TRBV30	TRBJ2-1
TGTGCCAGCAGTGGACCACCCTGGGACAGTCTACACTATGGCTACACCTTC	CASSGPPWDSLHYGYTF	TRBD1	.	TRBV6-1	TRBJ1-2
TGTGCCAGCAGCGTAGGGGGACAGGGTCACTATGGCTACACCTTC	CASSVGGQGHYGYTF	TRBD1	.	TRBV9	TRBJ1-2
TGCGCCAGCAGCCTCCCTCAGGGGGAGACCCAGTACTTC	CASSLPQGETQYF	.	.	TRBV5-1	TRBJ2-5
TGTGCCAGCAGCCCCCGTCGAGACAGGGGAACCTACGAGCAGTACTTC	CASSPRRDRGTYEQYF	TRBD1	once	TRBV11-2	TRBJ2-7
TGCGCCAGCAGCTTGGCCTCCCTCCCAGGCTCTGGAAACACCATATATTTT	CASSLASLPGSGNTIYF	.	.	TRBV5-1	TRBJ1-3
TGTGCCAGCTTCGCGAGGCTTAGCACAGATACGCAGTATTTT	CASFARLSTDTQYF	.	.	TRBV18	TRBJ2-3
TGCGCCAGCAGCCAAGGGGCCCCTTCCGGGGACGGGAGGGAGCAGTTCTTC	CASSQGAPSGDGREQFF	TRBD2	.	TRBV4-1	TRBJ2-1
TGTGCCAGCAGCTTAGATCTTTCGGGGTTCCAAGAGACCCAGTACTTC	CASSLDLSGFQETQYF	.	.	TRBV11-1	TRBJ2-5
TGTGCCAGCAGATCTAGGCCTTTTCAGGATACGCAGTATTTT	CASRSRPFQDTQYF	.	.	TRBV6-5	TRBJ2-3
TGCGCCAGCAGCCCAGGGACAGGGGCGCCTCCATTTAACTACGAGCAGTACTTC	CASSPGTGAPPFNYEQYF	TRBD1	.	TRBV5-1	TRBJ2-7
TGTGCCCTTCCTACCTGGACTAGCGGGAATAATGAGCAGTTCTTC	CALPTWTSGNNEQFF	TRBD2	.	TRBV2	TRBJ2-1
TGCAGCGTCGCGAACTGGGGCCTACATGGTCGGTATGGCTACACCTTC	CSVANWGLHGRYGYTF	.	.	TRBV29-1	TRBJ1-2
TGTGCCAGCAGTCCACCTAACCGCCGACAGGGGAGAGATGGCTACACCTTC	CASSPPNRRQGRDGYTF	TRBD1	.	TRBV28	TRBJ1-2
TGTGCCTGGAGCGGGACTAGCGGGCGAAGCACAGATACGCAGTATTTT	CAWSGTSGRSTDTQYF	TRBD2	.	TRBV30	TRBJ2-3
TGTGCCAGTAGATCGGGGGGGACCACCACAGATACGCAGTATTTT	CASRSGGTTTDTQYF	TRBD2	.	TRBV19	TRBJ2-3
TGTGCCATCACAGACAGGGGCGTTAACTACGAGCAGTACTTC	CAITDRGVNYEQYF	TRBD1	.	TRBV10-3	TRBJ2-7
TGTGCCAGCAGGGGAGGGGATACGCAGTATTTT	CASRGGDTQYF	TRBD2	.	TRBV2	TRBJ2-3
TGTGCCAGCAAATCCGGGACACAGAACACTGAAGCTTTCTTT	CASKSGTQNTEAFF	.	.	TRBV6-1	TRBJ1-1
TGTGCCAGCAGCGTAGTAGGAGGCCTAACCGGGGAGCTGTTTTTT	CASSVVGGLTGELFF	.	.	TRBV9	TRBJ2-2
TGTGCCAGCTCACCACCGCTAGCGGGCAGCTCCTACAATGAGCAGTTCTTC	CASSPPLAGSSYNEQFF	TRBD2	.	TRBV18	TRBJ2-1
TGTGCCACCAGCAGAGGTGGAGGGGAGAAGCGCTTAGGCTATGGCTACACCTTC	CATSRGGGEKRLGYGYTF	.	.	TRBV15	TRBJ1-2
TGCGCCAGCAGCTTGGGACAGTTCTCTGGAAACACCATATATTTT	CASSLGQFSGNTIYF	.	.	TRBV5-1	TRBJ1-3
TGTGCCAGCAGCTCAACTACAGGGCAAGCTAATGAAAAACTGTTTTTT	CASSSTTGQANEKLFF	.	.	TRBV11-1	TRBJ1-4
TGTGCCAGCAGGGGAAGCGGGAGTGGTGTAGATACGCAGTATTTT	CASRGSGSGVDTQYF	TRBD2	.	TRBV13	TRBJ2-3
TGTGCCAGTAGTATCGGGTCTTCTAATGAAAAACTGTTTTTT	CASSIGSSNEKLFF	.	.	TRBV19	TRBJ1-4
TGTGCCAGCAGCAGGACTAGTCGGAATACGCAGTATTTT	CASSRTSRNTQYF	TRBD2	.	TRBV5-6	TRBJ2-3
TGTGCCAGCAGCTCCAGCCCCGGACAGGGTTGGGGCAATCAGCCCCAGCATTTT	CASSSSPGQGWGNQPQHF	TRBD1	.	TRBV7-9	TRBJ1-5